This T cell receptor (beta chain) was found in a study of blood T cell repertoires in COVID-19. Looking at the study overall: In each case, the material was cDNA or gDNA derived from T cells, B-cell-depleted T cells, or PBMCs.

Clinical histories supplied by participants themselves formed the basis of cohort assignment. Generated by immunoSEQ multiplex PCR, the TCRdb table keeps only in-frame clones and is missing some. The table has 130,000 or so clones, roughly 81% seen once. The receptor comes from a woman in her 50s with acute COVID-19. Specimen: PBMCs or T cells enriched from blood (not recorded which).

In DNA, the CDR3 is TGTGCCAGCAGTCCCCAGACTAGCGGGAATGAGCAGTTCTTC. Its protein product is CASSPQTSGNEQFF. This rearrangement joins TRBV7-3 to TRBJ2-1; TRBD2 matches at 10 bases. Germline trimming cut 6 bases from V and 7 bases from J; bases unmatched to any gene: 6. This CDR3 region has 14 residues. Germline loops: CDR1 SGHTA, CDR2 FQGTGA.